This T cell receptor (beta chain) was recorded in a study of shared clonotypes between healthy human individuals. Study outcomes and limitations: The study sampled only blood, and tissue repertoires likely differ. An expected dependence of interdonor clonotype sharing on sequencing depth was noted.

Using immunoSEQ multiplex PCR, the repertoire was profiled, and TCRdb retains in-frame clones only, with some absent. Among 2,500,000 or so clones listed, over 85% were seen once. Note on this clone: The antigen remains unidentified.

Memory CD4+ cells were the fraction left after CD45RA+ naive selection. This clonotype was sampled from a man younger than 35 in good health. What was sequenced was naive CD4+ T cells sorted from blood. The subset denotes: CD45RA+ positively selected.

The CDR3 bases are TGTGCCAGCAGCCGCGAGACAGGTGATCTCTACGAGCAGTACTTC. Its protein product is CASSRETGDLYEQYF. The chain recombines TRBV7-2 with TRBJ2-7, with D perhaps matching TRBD1 (6 bases). Trimming stripped 5 bases from V and 3 bases from J, with 17 bases between. There are 15 residues in the CDR3. Germline V lookup: CDR1 SGHTA, CDR2 FQGNSA. The full variable domain, in which reference TRBV7-2 and TRBJ2-7 provide the parts outside the CDR3, is GAGVSQSPSNKVTEKGKDVELRCDPISGHTALYWYRQSLGQGLEFLIYFQGNSAPDKSGLPSDRFSAERTGGSVSTLTIQRTQQEDSAVYLCASSRETGDLYEQYFGPGTRLTVT.